The sequence of this T cell receptor beta chain was determined in a study of response to subunit inactivated influenza vaccine. Each CDR3 protein gets one entry after TCRdb re-called the RT-PCR reads with MiXCR. The sample has hundreds of thousands of distinct CDR3 sequences; 7.5% to 8.5% are singletons. The V and J ends lost 9 bases and 0 bases, in that order; junction bases with no gene match: 10. The CDR3 contains 17 residues. Germline V gene sequence: CDR1 LNHNV, CDR2 YYDKDF (reference sequence). In this sample, this clonotype turned up a few times. This rearrangement joins TRBV15 to TRBJ2-5; TRBD2 matches at 13 bases. The TCR originated in a man aged 45 to 70 who received an inactivated influenza vaccine. The source material was PBMCs from blood, sampled less than 30 months after vaccination. The CDR3 reads CATQKGLAGTNQETQYF. Written as DNA, the CDR3 is TGTGCCACTCAAAAGGGACTAGCGGGGACAAACCAAGAGACCCAGTACTTC.